These 13 T cell receptor beta chains came from one sample sequenced in a study of T-cell memory formation after mild COVID-19. Using its own MiXCR run on the 5' RACE reads, TCRdb lists one record per CDR3 protein. The data contain about 38,000 distinct CDR3 sequences, about an eighth of them seen just once; the ten biggest clones take up 25% to 30%. Source material: PBMCs or a T cell subset sorted from them (not recorded which). The receptor source for this set is a man aged 18 to 29 who had mild COVID-19 (a few samples of this study predate the infection). Cell type and time point are not known.

This clonotype showed up many times. This chain connects TRBV7-2 to TRBJ2-7; TRBD1 might be the D (6 bases). The CDR3 runs to 14 residues. V was pared by 4 bases and J by 1 base, with 11 bases between. Germline V gene data show CDR1 as SGHTA and CDR2 as FQGNSA. CDR3 bases: TGTGCCAGCAGCTCCAGGCAGGGGTCCTACGAGCAGTACTTC. Translated: CASSSRQGSYEQYF.

V is TRBV20-1 and J is TRBJ2-5; D is undetermined. Trimming removed 5 bases at V and 5 bases at J, with 12 bases between. Germline assignment: CDR1 DFQATT and CDR2 SNEGSKA (reference sequence). CDR3 length: 12 amino acids. This chain's CDR3 is CSALSGKETQYF. The DNA of the CDR3 is TGCAGTGCTCTGAGTGGGAAGGAGACCCAGTACTTC.

In this sample, this clonotype turned up many times. This chain connects TRBV23-1 to TRBJ2-4, with D perhaps given as TRBD1 or TRBD2 (5 bases each). TRBV23-1 falls under the ORF class, with uncertain function. CDR3 size: 18 residues. V was trimmed by 10 bases and J by 7 bases, leaving 32 bases between them. The DNA of the CDR3 is TGCGCCAAACCCTCCGTGCAGGACGCAAGCCCCGAGGGGAACATTCAGTACTTC. It specifies CAKPSVQDASPEGNIQYF.

This clonotype occurred many times. The CDR3 bases are TGCGCCAGCAGCTTGGCCGCTAGCGGATACGAGCAGTACTTC. The encoded protein is CASSLAASGYEQYF. The V call is TRBV5-1, the J call TRBJ2-7, with TRBD2 matching 7 bases. Germline lookup yields CDR1 SGHRS and CDR2 YFSETQ. J gave up 4 bases and V 0 bases, and 4 bases lay outside the gene matches. The CDR3 loop spans 14 amino acids. Full variable domain (outside the CDR3, taken from reference TRBV5-1 and TRBJ2-7): KAGVTQTPRYLIKTRGQQVTLSCSPISGHRSVSWYQQTPGQGLQFLFEYFSETQRNKGNFPGRFSGRQFSNSRSEMNVSTLELGDSALYLCASSLAASGYEQYFGPGTRLTVT.

DNA for the CDR3: TGTGCCAGCAGTTATTTGAGGGTGTCAGGGAATAATTCACCCCTCCACTTT. Translating gives CASSYLRVSGNNSPLHF. The V and J genes are TRBV6-6 and TRBJ1-6, with D possibly matching TRBD1 (5 bases). Germline assignment: CDR1 MNHNY and CDR2 SVGAGI (reference sequence). Trimming removed 3 bases at V and 5 bases at J, with 17 bases between. The CDR3 sequence is 17 residues long.

This clonotype was counted ten times or more. The chain recombines TRBV4-3 with TRBJ2-3; TRBD1 matches at 7 bases. The junction had 9 bases not matched to a gene; V was cut back by 2 bases and J by 4 bases. The CDR3 has 16 amino acids. Per germline, CDR1 LGHNA and CDR2 YSLEER. The CDR3 nucleotides are TGCGCCAGCAGCCAAAATGACAGGGCCCCCGCAGATACGCAGTATTTT. This translates into CASSQNDRAPADTQYF.

There are many counts of this clonotype. This chain links TRBV15 with TRBJ2-3; D perhaps matches TRBD1 (6 bases). Germline loops: CDR1 LNHNV, CDR2 YYDKDF (reference sequence). V lost 0 bases and J lost 2, with 9 bases in between. This CDR3 contains 15 residues. The CDR3 loop reads CATSRDRTATDTQYF. In nucleotides, the CDR3 is TGTGCCACCAGCAGAGATCGGACAGCCACAGATACGCAGTATTTT.

Ten or more counts support this clonotype. The V gene is TRBV5-4, the J gene TRBJ1-2; 7 nucleotides agree with TRBD1. Germline V gene lookup returns CDR1 SGHNT and CDR2 YYREEE (reference sequence). CDR3 length: 15 amino acids. The J segment lost 7 bases and the V segment lost 4 bases, leaving 13 bases of the junction unmatched. The CDR3 spells CASSPDQGGAGGYTF. CDR3 DNA sequence: TGTGCCAGCAGCCCGGACCAAGGGGGCGCGGGTGGCTACACCTTC.

This clonotype was found a few times. The genes are TRBV5-1 and TRBJ2-3; TRBD2 matches at 12 bases. The CDR3 is made up of 14 amino acids. The V segment lost 3 bases and the J segment 6 bases; nucleotides outside the gene matches: 2. Per the germline V gene, CDR1 is SGHRS and CDR2 is YFSETQ. CDR3 sequence: CASSSTSGGDTQYF. The DNA for the CDR3 is TGCGCCAGCAGCTCCACTAGCGGGGGGGATACGCAGTATTTT. Full variable domain (remainder filled in from reference TRBV5-1 and TRBJ2-3): KAGVTQTPRYLIKTRGQQVTLSCSPISGHRSVSWYQQTPGQGLQFLFEYFSETQRNKGNFPGRFSGRQFSNSRSEMNVSTLELGDSALYLCASSSTSGGDTQYFGPGTRLTVL.

This clonotype was detected only once. This chain uses TRBV7-7 with TRBJ2-7; 9 bases align to TRBD1. The CDR3 loop spans 16 amino acids. Per the germline V gene, CDR1 is SSHAT and CDR2 is FNYEAQ (reference sequence). Trimming took 1 base from V and 3 from J; bases not matched to a gene: 7. The CDR3 reads CASSLGGQGYFYEQYF. The CDR3 DNA reads TGTGCCAGCAGCTTAGGGGGACAGGGATATTTCTACGAGCAGTACTTC. Drawing the rest from reference TRBV7-7 and TRBJ2-7, the complete variable domain is GAGVSQSPRYKVTKRGQDVTLRCDPISSHATLYWYQQALGQGPEFLTYFNYEAQPDKSGLPSDRFSAERPEGSISTLTIQRTEQRDSAMYRCASSLGGQGYFYEQYFGPGTRLTVT.

This clonotype was observed many times. This sequence joins TRBV28 and TRBJ1-1; no clear D gene. The CDR3 spans 14 residues. Germline V CDR1 and CDR2: MDHEN, SYDVKM. Trimming took off 3 bases at V and 7 bases at J, with 15 bases between the two ends. CDR3 DNA: TGTGCCAGCAGTTTTCTACGGGGTAGTAGTGAAGCTTTCTTT. Protein product: CASSFLRGSSEAFF.

This clonotype was detected ten times or more. V gene TRBV7-2 combines with J gene TRBJ1-1; weak D call: TRBD1 (5 bases). The V end was cut by 4 bases, the J end by 0 bases, with 21 bases between. This CDR3 region has 18 residues. CDR1 and CDR2 from the germline V gene are SGHTA and FQGNSA. The CDR3 loop reads CASSSRGGGVPMNTEAFF. The CDR3, as DNA: TGTGCCAGCAGCTCGAGGGGTGGAGGGGTGCCAATGAACACTGAAGCTTTCTTT.

In its sample, this clonotype was seen many times. The V and J genes are TRBV20-1 and TRBJ1-2; no firm D call. Germline V gene sequence: CDR1 DFQATT, CDR2 SNEGSKA (reference sequence). V was shortened by 4 bases and J by 4 bases, with 10 bases between the two germline ends. The CDR3 has 12 residues. Written as DNA, the CDR3 is TGCAGTGCTACCTTGGACGGCTATGGCTACACCTTC. Its protein product is CSATLDGYGYTF.